The next 6 T cell receptor beta chains were all read from a single sample in a study of CD8 T cells in Susac syndrome. It was with random hexamers that roughly 0.45 to 1 ug RNA was reverse transcribed. Each CDR3 protein gets one entry after TCRdb re-called the immunoSEQ multiplex PCR reads with MiXCR. Of about 200,000 distinct CDR3 sequences listed, approximately 90% are singletons. Sequences were obtained from CD8+ T cells from PBMCs. These receptor sequences come from a human donor with multiple sclerosis.

The genes are TRBV11-2 and TRBJ2-5, with D unresolved. The CDR3 runs 15 residues. Germline-derived CDR1 and CDR2 are SGHAT and FQNNGV. V dropped 0 bases and J dropped 5 bases, with 13 bases sitting between them. CDR3 loop: CASSLEGPGPETQYF. The CDR3 coding sequence is TGTGCCAGCAGCTTAGAGGGTCCAGGCCCGGAGACCCAGTACTTC.

V and J are TRBV5-4 and TRBJ2-3; D possibly corresponds to TRBD1 (5 bases). The CDR3 spans 15 residues. The ends were cut back, 0 bases at V and 5 bases at J, with 13 bases in the middle. The germline CDR1 and CDR2 sequences are SGHNT and YYREEE (reference sequence). The CDR3 DNA is TGTGCCAGCAGCTTGGGGGGCGCTTGGGGAGATACGCAGTATTTT. Its protein is CASSLGGAWGDTQYF. The full variable domain, rest sourced from reference TRBV5-4 and TRBJ2-3, is ETGVTQSPTHLIKTRGQQVTLRCSSQSGHNTVSWYQQALGQGPQFIFQYYREEENGRGNFPPRFSGLQFPNYSSELNVNALELDDSALYLCASSLGGAWGDTQYFGPGTRLTVL.

The rearrangement joins TRBV29-1 to TRBJ1-2, with D unclear. The germline gives CDR1 SQVTM, CDR2 ANQGSEA. CDR3 size: 11 residues. Between the trimmed V and J ends, which lost 3 bases and 4 bases, there was a span of 6 bases. The CDR3 here is CSVDEVYGYTF. The CDR3 DNA reads TGCAGCGTTGACGAGGTCTATGGCTACACCTTC.

V gene TRBV3-1 combines with J gene TRBJ1-1; D unresolved. The germline CDR1 and CDR2 sequences are LGHDT and YNNKEL (reference sequence). This CDR3 has 12 residues. V was pared by 1 base and J by 7 bases, with 7 bases between. CDR3: CASSQGVLEAFF. DNA for the CDR3: TGTGCCAGCAGCCAAGGGGTCCTTGAAGCTTTCTTT.

The chain employs TRBV2 and TRBJ2-1, with D possibly TRBD2 on 6 matching bases. From germline, CDR1 is SNHLY and CDR2 FYNNEI. Deletions cut 6 bases from V and 4 bases from J, with 19 bases between. The CDR3 has 16 residues. The CDR3 bases are TGTGCCAGCAGACCCCCCCCGGAGGGAGGTTACAATGAGCAGTTCTTC. It translates to CASRPPPEGGYNEQFF.

The rearrangement joins TRBV7-9 to TRBJ2-7; 7 nucleotides align to TRBD1. Unmatched junction bases numbered 10, after V lost 8 bases and J lost 3 bases. The germline gives CDR1 SEHNR, CDR2 FQNEAQ (reference sequence). The CDR3 contains 14 residues. The CDR3 nucleotides are TGTGCCAGCGGGGGACAGCCGACTTTCTACGAGCAGTACTTC. It translates to CASGGQPTFYEQYF.